This T cell receptor beta chain was obtained from a study of T cells after yellow fever vaccination. Whole-study findings and limits: Though it reached lower strength, the secondary response hit its peak faster, day 5 versus 15. FACS-sorted repertoires could contain abundant clonotypes contaminating from the bulk population.

TCRdb fed the 5' RACE reads into MiXCR, producing one record per CDR3 protein. The profile covers some 670,000 distinct CDR3 sequences, with around 12% appearing a single time and 14% to 15% taken by the ten largest. Trimming cost V 5 bases and J 5 bases; bases outside gene matches: 8. From germline, CDR1 is KGHDR and CDR2 SFDVKD. The CDR3 totals 15 residues. On this clonotype: Its antigen is still unknown.

The clonotype comes from a man in his thirties or forties who received the YFV17D yellow fever vaccine. V gene TRBV24-1 combines with J gene TRBJ2-5, with 9 bases lining up with TRBD2. This sample comprised PBMCs, obtained on the day of the yellow fever booster vaccination. The chain's CDR3 is CATSGDSGRWETQYF. In DNA form, the CDR3 reads TGTGCCACCAGTGGGGATAGCGGGAGATGGGAGACCCAGTACTTC.